One sample yielded the 8 T cell receptor beta chains listed below, sequenced in a study of T cell repertoires in cytomegalovirus infection. One entry per CDR3 protein, called by TCRdb with MiXCR from the reads. This sample has 250,000 to 300,000 distinct CDR3 sequences; about 18% occur once, and the top ten carry around 47%. Sequences were obtained from CD8+ T cells from PBMCs. The receptors shown here come from a human donor in good health (CMV status not recorded). Some clones in this sample may be carry-over from other donors' samples.

The gene calls are TRBV27 and TRBJ2-2; D not certain. The CDR3 totals 15 residues. Trimming cost V 2 bases and J 2 bases, with 9 bases left between them. Germline values: CDR1 MNHEY, CDR2 SMNVEV (reference sequence). The CDR3 DNA reads TGTGCCAGCAGTTTAACTTGGGTAAACACCGGGGAGCTGTTTTTT. This translates into CASSLTWVNTGELFF.

This clonotype showed up many times. The chain couples TRBV7-9 to TRBJ1-2; D perhaps matches TRBD1 (5 bases). This CDR3 is built from 13 residues. V gave up 6 bases and J gave up 4 bases, with 12 bases separating them. Looked up from germline, CDR1 is SEHNR and CDR2 is FQNEAQ (reference sequence). DNA for the CDR3: TGTGCCAGCAGTCTGGGACCGATCTATGGCTACACCTTC. This gives the protein CASSLGPIYGYTF.

V gene TRBV28 combines with J gene TRBJ2-1, with 10 bases fitting TRBD2. V shed 2 bases, J shed 0 bases, and the junction held 19 bases outside the gene matches. This CDR3 has 22 amino acids. The germline V gene encodes CDR1 MDHEN and CDR2 SYDVKM. The CDR3 DNA reads TGTGCCAGCAGTTTACCTGGGGGGACTAGCGCGCCTACCGATAGCTCCTACAATGAGCAGTTCTTC. Translation gives CASSLPGGTSAPTDSSYNEQFF.

This clonotype was detected ten times or more. In DNA form, the CDR3 reads TGTGCCAGCAGTTCGTCCGGGACAGGCTCTTATATTAACTATGGCTACACCTTC. It translates to CASSSSGTGSYINYGYTF. This chain links TRBV6-2 or TRBV6-3 with TRBJ1-2; 8 bases line up with TRBD1. CDR3 length: 18 amino acids. The J segment lost 1 base and the V segment lost 4 bases, leaving 14 bases of the junction unmatched. CDR1 is MNHEY, CDR2 SVGEGT, per germline.

This clonotype was detected only a few times. V usage is TRBV25-1 and J usage is TRBJ1-3, with D possibly matching TRBD1 (5 bases). Trimming took off 3 bases at V and 2 bases at J, with 11 bases between the two ends. From germline, CDR1 is MGHDK and CDR2 SYGVNS. The CDR3 is made up of 15 amino acids. CDR3 in DNA: TGTGCCAGCAGTGAGGGACTGTCAGCTGGAAACACCATATATTTT. It encodes CASSEGLSAGNTIYF.

The chain is built from TRBV27 and TRBJ2-3; either TRBD1 or TRBD2 may supply D (5 bases each). The CDR3 totals 19 residues. Germline assignment: CDR1 MNHEY and CDR2 SMNVEV (reference sequence). Trimming pared 2 bases from V and 0 bases from J, leaving 21 bases between. CDR3 coding DNA: TGTGCCAGCAGTTTAACCCCCCCGCCTCCGGGACCCAGCACAGATACGCAGTATTTT. Translated, it gives CASSLTPPPPGPSTDTQYF.

The chain is built from TRBV24-1 and TRBJ2-2, with D perhaps matching TRBD1 or TRBD2 (5 bases each). V was pared by 3 bases and J by 5 bases, with 12 bases between. Germline V gene sequence: CDR1 KGHDR, CDR2 SFDVKD. This CDR3 spans 15 amino acids. The CDR3 is CATSDRQSGTGELFF. The CDR3 DNA follows: TGTGCCACCAGTGATCGACAGTCGGGGACCGGGGAGCTGTTTTTT.

The chain is built from TRBV12-3 or TRBV12-4 and TRBJ1-3, with D unclear. The CDR3 is made up of 15 amino acids. Trimming removed 0 bases from V and 0 bases from J, with 6 bases in between. CDR3 in DNA: TGTGCCAGCAGTTTAGCGTCCTACTCTGGAAACACCATATATTTT. Its protein is CASSLASYSGNTIYF.